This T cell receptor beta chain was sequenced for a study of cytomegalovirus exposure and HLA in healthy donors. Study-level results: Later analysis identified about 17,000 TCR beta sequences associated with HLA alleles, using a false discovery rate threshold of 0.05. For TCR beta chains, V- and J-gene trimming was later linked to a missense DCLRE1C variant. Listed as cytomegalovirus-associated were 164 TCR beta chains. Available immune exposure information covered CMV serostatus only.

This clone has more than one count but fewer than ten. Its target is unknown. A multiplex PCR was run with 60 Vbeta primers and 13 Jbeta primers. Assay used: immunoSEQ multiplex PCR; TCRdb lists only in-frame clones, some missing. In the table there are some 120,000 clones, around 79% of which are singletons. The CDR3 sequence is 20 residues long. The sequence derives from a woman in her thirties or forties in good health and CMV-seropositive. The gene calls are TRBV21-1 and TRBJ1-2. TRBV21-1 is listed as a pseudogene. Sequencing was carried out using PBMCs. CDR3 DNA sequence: TGTGCCAGCAGCAAAACGGGGGGGAAGCCGGGCCCTGCTACTAACTATGGCTACACCTTC. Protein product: CASSKTGGKPGPATNYGYTF.